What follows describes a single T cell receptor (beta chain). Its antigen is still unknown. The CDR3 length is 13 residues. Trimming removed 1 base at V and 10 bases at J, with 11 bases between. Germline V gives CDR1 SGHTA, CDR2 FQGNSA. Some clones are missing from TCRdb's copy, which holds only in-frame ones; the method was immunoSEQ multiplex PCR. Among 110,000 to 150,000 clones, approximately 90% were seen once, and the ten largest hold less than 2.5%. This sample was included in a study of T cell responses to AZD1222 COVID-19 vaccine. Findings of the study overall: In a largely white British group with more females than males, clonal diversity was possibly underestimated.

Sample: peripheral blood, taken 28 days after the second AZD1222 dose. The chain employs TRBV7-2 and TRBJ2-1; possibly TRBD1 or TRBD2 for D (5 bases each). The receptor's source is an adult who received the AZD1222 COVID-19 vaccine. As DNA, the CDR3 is TGTGCCAGCAGCTTAGACCGAGGGGTAGAGCAGTTCTTC. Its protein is CASSLDRGVEQFF.